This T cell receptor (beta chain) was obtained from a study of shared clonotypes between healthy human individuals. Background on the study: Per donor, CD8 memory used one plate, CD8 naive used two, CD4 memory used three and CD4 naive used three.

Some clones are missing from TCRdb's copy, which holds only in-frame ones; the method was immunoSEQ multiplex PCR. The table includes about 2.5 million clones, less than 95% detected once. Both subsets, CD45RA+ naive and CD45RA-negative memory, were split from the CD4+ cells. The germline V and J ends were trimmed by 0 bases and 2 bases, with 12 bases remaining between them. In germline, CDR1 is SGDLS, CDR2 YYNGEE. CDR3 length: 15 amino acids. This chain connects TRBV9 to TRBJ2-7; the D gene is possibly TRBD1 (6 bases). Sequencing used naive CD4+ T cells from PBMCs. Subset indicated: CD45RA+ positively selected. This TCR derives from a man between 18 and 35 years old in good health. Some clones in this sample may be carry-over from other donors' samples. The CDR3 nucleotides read TGTGCCAGCAGCGTAGAGGGACAAGCCCCCTACGAGCAGTACTTC. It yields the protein CASSVEGQAPYEQYF.